The 21 T cell receptor beta chains reported below all come from one sample, sequenced in a study of identical twins. TCRdb re-called the 5' RACE reads through MiXCR, storing one row per CDR3 protein. The sample includes 470,000 or so distinct CDR3 sequences, roughly a quarter of them seen just once. This sample also appeared in a second study, on T cells expressing NK-cell markers.

The sequenced material came from CD4+ T cells sorted from blood. These receptors originate from a woman between 18 and 30 years old in good health.

The chain joins TRBV3-1 to TRBJ2-1, with D uncertain. V lost 1 base to trimming and J lost 8 bases, with 6 bases between them. Germline V lookup: CDR1 LGHDT, CDR2 YNNKEL (reference sequence). CDR3 length equals 12 residues. CDR3 coding DNA: TGTGCCAGCAGCCAAGTTACACATGAGCAGTTCTTC. It specifies CASSQVTHEQFF.

This rearrangement joins TRBV12-3 or TRBV12-4 to TRBJ2-3; the D gene is possibly TRBD2 (5 bases). This CDR3 has 14 residues. V was clipped by 6 bases and J by 9 bases, with 19 bases between them. CDR3 DNA sequence: TGTGCCAGCAGCCCCCCGGGGTCGCTGGGCACGCAGTATTTT. The encoded protein is CASSPPGSLGTQYF.

The table lists this clonotype with a few counts. The chain carries TRBV6-5 and TRBJ2-7, with 10 bases that match TRBD2. This CDR3 spans 15 amino acids. Trimming took 0 bases from V and 6 from J; bases not matched to a gene: 5. Germline CDR1 is MNHEY and CDR2 is SVGAGI. The DNA of the CDR3 is TGTGCCAGCAGTTACTCTGGGGTAGCGGGGGGCGAGCAGTACTTC. It specifies CASSYSGVAGGEQYF.

This clonotype has a handful of counts. The J gene is TRBJ2-1, the V gene TRBV12-3 or TRBV12-4, with D maybe TRBD1 (6 bases). The CDR3 runs to 15 residues. Deletions cut 8 bases from V and 0 bases from J, with 14 bases between. The DNA for the CDR3 is TGTGCCAGCCTAAAGGGGGACAACTCCTACAATGAGCAGTTCTTC. This gives the protein CASLKGDNSYNEQFF.

This clonotype showed up just a few times. The V and J genes are TRBV9 and TRBJ1-4, with a tentative D call TRBD1 (6 bases). The CDR3 covers 15 residues. Germline V gene lookup returns CDR1 SGDLS and CDR2 YYNGEE. Trimming cost V 2 bases and J 0 bases, with 8 bases left between them. The CDR3 protein is CASSVGTTTNEKLFF. The CDR3 bases are TGTGCCAGCAGCGTGGGGACAACAACTAATGAAAAACTGTTTTTT.

Only a few counts were recorded for this clonotype. This sequence joins TRBV5-1 and TRBJ2-4, with a possible D match to TRBD1 (6 bases). The CDR3 is 14 amino acids. Looked up from germline, CDR1 is SGHRS and CDR2 is YFSETQ. The ends were cut back, 0 bases at V and 9 bases at J, with 13 bases in the middle. CDR3 sequence reads: CASSLGTVNPIQYF. The CDR3 nucleotides are TGCGCCAGCAGCTTGGGGACAGTGAACCCCATTCAGTACTTC.

This clonotype was seen a handful of times. J is TRBJ2-7 and V is TRBV7-2, with TRBD2 matching 7 bases. V gave up 6 bases and J gave up 1 base; unmatched junction bases: 6. CDR1 and CDR2 from the germline V gene are SGHTA and FQGNSA. CDR3 size: 14 residues. The CDR3, as DNA: TGTGCCAGCAGTCTAAGGGAGGGATCCTACGAGCAGTACTTC. This gives the protein CASSLREGSYEQYF.

This clonotype showed up just a few times. This chain uses TRBV10-2 with TRBJ1-5; D not certain. The CDR3 extends over 13 amino acids. The V and J ends lost 5 bases and 6 bases respectively, with 11 bases between them. The V gene's germline CDR1 is WSHSY and CDR2 SAAADI. This CDR3 is CASSPRVSQPQHF. In DNA form, the CDR3 reads TGCGCCAGCAGTCCACGGGTGAGTCAGCCCCAGCATTTT.

This clonotype was seen many times. The genes are TRBV5-5 and TRBJ1-4, with TRBD1 matching 7 bases. The CDR3 runs 15 residues. Per germline, CDR1 SGHKS and CDR2 YYEKEE (reference sequence). V gave up 0 bases and J gave up 7 bases; unmatched junction bases: 6. DNA of the CDR3: TGTGCCAGCAGCTTGGGGGCAGGGGGTAGTGAAAAACTGTTTTTT. The encoded protein is CASSLGAGGSEKLFF.

CDR3 in DNA: TGTGCCAGCAGCCAATTGGGGGGGAGCAATGAGCAGTTCTTC. Translation gives CASSQLGGSNEQFF. The J gene is TRBJ2-1, the V gene TRBV3-1, with TRBD2 identical over 7 bases. Germline V CDR1 and CDR2: LGHDT, YNNKEL (reference sequence). The CDR3 is made up of 14 amino acids. With V trimmed by 2 bases and J by 6 bases, 4 bases remained unmatched.

In its sample, this clonotype was seen a few times. The V and J genes are TRBV29-1 and TRBJ1-5; unclear D gene. Per the germline V gene, CDR1 is SQVTM and CDR2 is ANQGSEA. The V and J ends lost 1 base and 3 bases respectively, with 7 bases between them. CDR3 length equals 13 residues. In DNA form, the CDR3 reads TGCAGCGTTGAAGCGGGGTACAATCAGCCCCAGCATTTT. Translated, it gives CSVEAGYNQPQHF. Looking up the rest from reference TRBV29-1 and TRBJ1-5 gives the full variable domain: SAVISQKPSRDICQRGTSLTIQCQVDSQVTMMFWYRQQPGQSLTLIATANQGSEATYESGFVIDKFPISRPNLTFSTLTVSNMSPEDSSIYLCSVEAGYNQPQHFGDGTRLSIL.

The V call is TRBV7-3, the J call TRBJ2-1; D may be TRBD2 (6 bases). Germline values: CDR1 SGHTA, CDR2 FQGTGA. CDR3 length: 15 amino acids. V was trimmed by 7 bases and J by 4 bases, leaving 17 bases between them. The chain's CDR3 is CASKLGGTVYNEQFF. CDR3 DNA sequence: TGTGCCAGCAAGCTTGGGGGGACCGTTTACAATGAGCAGTTCTTC.

This sequence joins TRBV28 and TRBJ2-7; D might be TRBD2 (6 bases). V was shortened by 6 bases and J by 0 bases, with 9 bases between the two germline ends. This CDR3 region has 13 residues. The germline CDR1 and CDR2 sequences are MDHEN and SYDVKM. The CDR3 DNA sequence: TGTGCCAGCAGGTCCGGGGGCTCCTACGAGCAGTACTTC. Translation: CASRSGGSYEQYF.

The CDR3 reads CSARTLAGSYEQYF. The CDR3, as DNA: TGCAGCGCCAGGACCCTAGCAGGCTCCTACGAGCAGTACTTC. V usage is TRBV29-1 and J usage is TRBJ2-7; D might be TRBD2 (5 bases). V was shortened by 7 bases and J by 0 bases, with 16 bases between the two germline ends. The germline V gene encodes CDR1 SQVTM and CDR2 ANQGSEA. This CDR3 comprises 14 residues.

The chain links TRBV20-1 to TRBJ2-7, with 8 nucleotides matching TRBD1. CDR1 is DFQATT, CDR2 SNEGSKA, per germline (reference sequence). J gave up 5 bases and V 5 bases, and 8 bases lay outside the gene matches. This CDR3 spans 13 amino acids. The CDR3 nucleotides read TGCAGTGCTTTCAGACAGGGGACGAACGAGCAGTACTTC. Its translation is CSAFRQGTNEQYF.

This chain links TRBV7-9 with TRBJ2-2; perhaps TRBD2 as D (5 bases). The CDR3 consists of 12 residues. Germline values: CDR1 SEHNR, CDR2 FQNEAQ (reference sequence). V was trimmed by 9 bases and J by 2 bases, leaving 7 bases between them. CDR3 in DNA: TGTGCCAGACGGGGAAACACCGGGGAGCTGTTTTTT. Translating it yields CARRGNTGELFF.

The chain combines TRBV5-4 with TRBJ1-1, with 8 bases identical to TRBD1. Looked up from germline, CDR1 is SGHNT and CDR2 is YYREEE (reference sequence). This CDR3 contains 16 residues. Losses at the gene ends were 3 bases for V and 7 bases for J; bases not matched to a gene: 14. CDR3 sequence (DNA): TGTGCCAGCAGCTCCCGGGCAGGGGGCCAAACGAATGAAGCTTTCTTT. Translated, it gives CASSSRAGGQTNEAFF.

The chain links TRBV12-3 or TRBV12-4 to TRBJ1-5; possible D gene TRBD1, 6 bases. CDR3 size: 14 residues. V dropped 6 bases and J dropped 2 bases, with 11 bases sitting between them. The CDR3 DNA reads as TGTGCCAGCAGCAGGGGAGGAGGCAATCAGCCCCAGCATTTT. This encodes CASSRGGGNQPQHF.

The sample holds a few counts of this clonotype. The gene calls are TRBV6-2 or TRBV6-3 and TRBJ1-5; D is possibly TRBD1 (6 bases). Germline CDR1 reads MNHEY; CDR2 reads SVGEGT. This CDR3 region has 13 residues. Trimming cost V 6 bases and J 5 bases, with 11 bases left between them. CDR3 in amino acids: CASRNREYQPQHF. In DNA form, the CDR3 reads TGTGCCAGCAGAAACAGGGAATATCAGCCCCAGCATTTT.

This chain uses TRBV6-5 with TRBJ2-1, with 7 nucleotides matching TRBD2. J lost 5 bases, V lost 2 bases, and 9 bases had no gene match. Looked up from germline, CDR1 is MNHEY and CDR2 is SVGAGI. CDR3 length: 16 residues. For the CDR3, the DNA is TGTGCCAGCAGTTACGGGCGCGGGGGACCGAACAATGAGCAGTTCTTC. It specifies CASSYGRGGPNNEQFF.

This clonotype was seen a few times. The V gene is TRBV4-3, the J gene TRBJ2-7; D uncertain. V lost 0 bases and J 2 bases, leaving 11 bases between the germline ends. CDR1 and CDR2 from the germline V gene are LGHNA and YSLEER. This CDR3 region has 15 residues. The CDR3 loop reads CASSQDVAGPYEQYF. Here the CDR3 DNA reads TGCGCCAGCAGCCAAGATGTAGCAGGCCCCTACGAGCAGTACTTC.